This TCR beta chain was captured by sequencing in a study of blood T cell repertoires in COVID-19. Study-wide background: The origin of the acute and convalescent COVID-19 samples was the United States, Italy and Spain.

Data came from immunoSEQ multiplex PCR; TCRdb stores just in-frame clones and leaves some out. The sample lists approximately 50,000 clones, 85% to 95% occurring once. This CDR3 is built from 15 residues. Germline values: CDR1 KGHDR, CDR2 SFDVKD. Trimming took 2 bases from V and 1 from J, leaving 9 bases between them. The receptor comes from a human donor in a cohort sampled during active COVID-19. This sequence joins TRBV24-1 and TRBJ2-3; D uncertain. The sample consisted of peripheral blood. The CDR3 sequence: CATSDWLDGTDTQYF. The CDR3 DNA sequence: TGTGCCACCAGTGATTGGCTAGATGGCACAGATACGCAGTATTTT.